This TCR beta chain was documented in a study of cytomegalovirus exposure and HLA in healthy donors. Study-wide points: A further, later analysis showed that HLA-associated TCR beta chains (compared with equally common others) were more clonally expanded.

The ends lost 6 bases at V and 9 bases at J; junction bases unmatched: 11. In germline, CDR1 is SGHDN, CDR2 FVKESK. This CDR3 region has 15 residues. Both 60 Vbeta primers and 13 Jbeta primers went into the PCR. The protocol was immunoSEQ multiplex PCR, while the TCRdb copy is restricted to in-frame clones and leaves out a portion. Here the sample spans tens of thousands of clones, approximately 80% being singletons. About this clone: No antigen is known for it.

The specimen sequenced was PBMCs. The rearrangement joins TRBV14 to TRBJ1-6; TRBD1 aligns across 7 bases. This clonotype originated in a man aged 30-40 years in good health and CMV-seronegative. The CDR3 loop is CASRFTTGDGSPLHF. The CDR3, as DNA: TGTGCCAGCAGATTCACTACAGGGGACGGTTCACCCCTCCACTTT.